A selection of T cell receptor beta chains follows, all from one sample in a study of T cell responses to AZD1222 COVID-19 vaccine. Data came from immunoSEQ multiplex PCR; TCRdb stores just in-frame clones and leaves some out. The sample yields 150,000 to 200,000 clones, about 92% seen once. This sample comprised peripheral blood, obtained on day 0 of AZD1222 vaccination. Receptors were obtained from an adult in good health. CDR3s include the opening cysteine and the closing phenylalanine or tryptophan.

v_gene: TRBV30; CDR3aa: CAWSRGGNTGELFF
v_gene: TRBV28; CDR3aa: CASSGETGGGSGLFGAFF
v_gene: TRBV7-9; CDR3aa: CASSLVPVPYEQYF
v_gene: TRBV4-1; CDR3aa: CASSPSSGSPYGYTF
v_gene: TRBV18; CDR3aa: CASSLGNQETQYF
v_gene: TRBV6-5; CDR3aa: CASGQGDENIQYF
v_gene: TRBV11-2; CDR3aa: CASSLVPGQGVGEKLFF
v_gene: TRBV5-1; CDR3aa: CASSWTVVGEQYF
v_gene: TRBV29-1; CDR3aa: CSVEVDRGRTSYNEQFF
v_gene: TRBV28; CDR3aa: CASSRRLPNEKLFF
v_gene: TRBV5-1; CDR3aa: CASSLTGTVMNTEAFF
v_gene: TRBV24-1; CDR3aa: CATSDPRQGAVEQFF
v_gene: TRBV3-1/TRBV3-2; CDR3aa: CASSPGTPSSYNSPLHF
v_gene: TRBV6-1; CDR3aa: CASSGLAGGPAKNIQYF
v_gene: TRBV7-2; CDR3aa: CASSKPTLRETQYF
v_gene: TRBV9; CDR3aa: CASSKGGQETQYF
v_gene: TRBV11-3; CDR3aa: CASSLDPGGGEKLFF
v_gene: TRBV27; CDR3aa: CASSLIAGGYGYTF
v_gene: TRBV6-1; CDR3aa: CASSEGLGRMGNQETQYF
v_gene: TRBV6-1; CDR3aa: CASSERTSGGTDTQYF
v_gene: TRBV3-1/TRBV3-2; CDR3aa: CASSQDKGTSTYNSPLHF
v_gene: TRBV29-1; CDR3aa: CSVNRGDGYTF
v_gene: TRBV11-2; CDR3aa: CASSLGWGLQETQYF
v_gene: TRBV12-3/TRBV12-4; CDR3aa: CASSFGNQPQHF
v_gene: TRBV10-3; CDR3aa: CAISDRAFTGELFF
v_gene: TRBV27; CDR3aa: CASSPRQGPKGYTF
v_gene: TRBV4-1; CDR3aa: CASSQGQRAANTEAFF
v_gene: TRBV7-2; CDR3aa: CASSLDSSGQGLSGYTF
v_gene: TRBV27; CDR3aa: CASSYAGGQFF
v_gene: TRBV30; CDR3aa: CAWNRDRLNSPLHF
v_gene: TRBV5-4; CDR3aa: CASSLPDSEAFF
v_gene: TRBV5-1; CDR3aa: CASSLAASGAEQYF
v_gene: TRBV5-5; CDR3aa: CASSLRGIANTEAFF
v_gene: TRBV6-1; CDR3aa: CASSDGGLAKNIQYF
v_gene: TRBV7-8; CDR3aa: CASSRDSFSYEQYF
v_gene: TRBV18; CDR3aa: CASSPPAGEGEKLFF
v_gene: TRBV6-2/TRBV6-3; CDR3aa: CASSYGNQPQHF
v_gene: TRBV2; CDR3aa: CASSPRATGGNTIYF
v_gene: TRBV6-6; CDR3aa: CASNLKPSISPGELFF
v_gene: TRBV5-6; CDR3aa: CASTRTGVEQYF
v_gene: TRBV7-9; CDR3aa: CASSLGGAPTGELFF
v_gene: TRBV5-1; CDR3aa: CASSGTGSWDIQYF